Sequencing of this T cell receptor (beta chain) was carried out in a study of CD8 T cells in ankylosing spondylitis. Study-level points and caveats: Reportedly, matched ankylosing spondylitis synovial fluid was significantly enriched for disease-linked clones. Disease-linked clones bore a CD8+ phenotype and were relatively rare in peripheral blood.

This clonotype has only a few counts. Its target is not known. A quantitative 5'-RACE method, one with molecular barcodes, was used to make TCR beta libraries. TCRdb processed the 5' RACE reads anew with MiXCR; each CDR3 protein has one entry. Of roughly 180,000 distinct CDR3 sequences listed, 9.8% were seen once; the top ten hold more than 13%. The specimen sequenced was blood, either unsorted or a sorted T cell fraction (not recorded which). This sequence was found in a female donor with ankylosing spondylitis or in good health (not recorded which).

CDR3 bases: TGTGCCAGCAGTCGCCTCGAGGGGGGCCTTAGTAACTATGGCTACACCTTC. The encoded protein is CASSRLEGGLSNYGYTF. The rearrangement uses TRBV28 and TRBJ1-2, with D possibly TRBD1 on 6 matching bases. CDR3 size: 17 residues. The V and J ends lost 5 bases and 1 base respectively, with 20 bases between them. Germline V CDR1 and CDR2: MDHEN, SYDVKM.